This TCR beta chain appears in the sequencing data of a study of cytomegalovirus exposure and HLA in healthy donors. Some clones are missing from TCRdb's copy, which holds only in-frame ones; the method was immunoSEQ multiplex PCR. The table shows roughly 120,000 clones, with about nine tenths occurring only once. This CDR3 has 14 residues. V was clipped by 3 bases and J by 3 bases; unmatched bases: 4. Per the germline V gene, CDR1 is SEHNR and CDR2 is FQNEAQ (reference sequence). The source is a woman younger than 30 in good health and CMV-seronegative. Sequenced sample: PBMCs. The chain carries TRBV7-9 and TRBJ2-7, with TRBD2 identical over 8 bases. CDR3 coding DNA: TGTGCCAGCAGCTTTAGCGGGGAGCTCTACGAGCAGTACTTC. Its protein is CASSFSGELYEQYF.